Each of the 26 T cell receptor beta chains below was sequenced from the same sample in a study of beta chain features in type 1 diabetes. cDNA synthesis used the whole RNA isolate, giving expressed TCRB sequences. Method: immunoSEQ multiplex PCR; TCRdb's copy keeps in-frame clones and lacks some. The sample includes about 240,000 clones, 27% seen only once; the top ten take more than 3%. Input material: central memory CD4+ T cells from blood. The receptors were sampled from a man aged 25 to 45 in good health.

This clone was picked up one time. The same CDR3 arises from other DNA sequences in this sample as well. The chain links TRBV7-8 to TRBJ1-1, with a possible D match to TRBD1 (6 bases). V lost 4 bases and J lost 2, with 11 bases in between. This CDR3 contains 14 residues. CDR1 is SGHVS and CDR2 is FQNEAQ in the germline V gene. The CDR3 region has the DNA TGTGCCAGCAGCTCTGGGACAATTAACACTGAAGCTTTCTTT. This gives the protein CASSSGTINTEAFF.

About this clone itself: Other DNA sequences within the sample encode an identical CDR3. The V gene is TRBV30, the J gene TRBJ1-2; D is unclear. CDR3 length equals 12 residues. Germline CDR1 reads GTSNPN; CDR2 reads SVGIG (reference sequence). Trimming took 0 bases from V and 8 from J, leaving 10 bases between them. CDR3 sequence: CAWSVQVGGYTF. The DNA for the CDR3 is TGTGCCTGGAGTGTCCAGGTTGGGGGCTACACCTTC.

The chain employs TRBV15 and TRBJ2-1; 8 nucleotides agree with TRBD1. Germline V gene lookup returns CDR1 LNHNV and CDR2 YYDKDF (reference sequence). The CDR3 length is 17 residues. With 6 bases clipped from V and 6 bases from J, the junction kept 16 bases outside the gene matches. The CDR3 DNA follows: TGTGCCACCAGAAAACTGACAGGGGTAATGTTAAGCAATGAGCAGTTCTTC. Protein: CATRKLTGVMLSNEQFF.

The rearrangement uses TRBV7-2 and TRBJ2-2; D remains unclear. Germline V gives CDR1 SGHTA, CDR2 FQGNSA. The CDR3 loop spans 14 amino acids. Trimming stripped 1 base from V and 4 bases from J, with 7 bases between. CDR3 DNA sequence: TGTGCCAGCAGCTTAGGAGGTCCCACCGGGGAGCTGTTTTTT. It encodes CASSLGGPTGELFF.

This clone came up a few times. The chain couples TRBV7-2 to TRBJ2-7; 8 positions agree with TRBD2. Trimming at V came to 5 bases and at J to 1 base, leaving 7 bases not matched to a gene. The CDR3 contains 15 residues. Germline-derived CDR1 and CDR2 are SGHTA and FQGNSA. CDR3 nucleotides: TGTGCCAGCAGCCGGAGCGGGAGTAAGTCCTACGAGCAGTACTTC. Amino acids: CASSRSGSKSYEQYF.

This chain links TRBV7-7 with TRBJ1-2; D possibly corresponds to TRBD1 (5 bases). CDR3 size: 16 residues. V was pared by 5 bases and J by 7 bases, with 23 bases between. Germline-derived CDR1 and CDR2 are SSHAT and FNYEAQ (reference sequence). The DNA for the CDR3 is TGTGCCAGCAGCCGAGGGACTTTCCTAGCTTGCGGTGGCTACACCTTC. This encodes CASSRGTFLACGGYTF.

Points on this clone: The identical CDR3 is also encoded by other nucleotide sequences in the sample. The chain joins TRBV30 to TRBJ2-5, with D uncertain. V shed 0 bases and J shed 5 bases, with 4 bases lying between them. The CDR3 is 11 residues long. CDR1 is GTSNPN, CDR2 SVGIG, per germline (reference sequence). CDR3 DNA: TGTGCCTGGAGTGTATTGGAGACCCAGTACTTC. Translated: CAWSVLETQYF.

This clone was counted between two and nine times. The J gene is TRBJ2-7, the V gene TRBV10-3, with TRBD1 matching over 9 bases. This CDR3 is 14 amino acids long. Germline values: CDR1 ENHRY, CDR2 SYGVKD. V dropped 5 bases and J dropped 2; count of bases not matched to a gene: 4. The CDR3 is CAISLRQGAYEQYF. As DNA, the CDR3 is TGTGCCATCAGTTTGAGACAGGGGGCCTACGAGCAGTACTTC.

This clone appeared once. J is TRBJ2-5 and V is TRBV7-9; D is undetermined. There are 15 residues in the CDR3. Trimming removed 5 bases at V and 2 bases at J, with 15 bases between. The germline CDR1 and CDR2 sequences are SEHNR and FQNEAQ (reference sequence). The CDR3 sequence is CASSLGPAAQETQYF. The CDR3 DNA follows: TGTGCCAGCAGCCTTGGGCCCGCCGCACAAGAGACCCAGTACTTC.

V is TRBV12-2 and J is TRBJ2-2; the DNA was not used to check the table's D call, TRBD1. TRBV12-2 is given as a pseudogene. This CDR3 has 15 amino acids. The DNA for the CDR3 is TGTGCAAGTCGCTTAGCTCGGACAACCACCGGGGAGCTGTTTTTT. Its translation: CASRLARTTTGELFF.

V and J are TRBV4-3 and TRBJ2-1; TRBD2 agrees at 9 bases. This CDR3 spans 16 amino acids. The V and J ends lost 3 bases and 4 bases, in that order; junction bases with no gene match: 7. Germline CDR1 reads LGHNA; CDR2 reads YSLEER. The CDR3 region has the DNA TGCGCCAGCAGCCAGGACGGTAGCGGGAGTTACAATGAGCAGTTCTTC. The encoded protein is CASSQDGSGSYNEQFF.

This clone was picked up a small number of times. This is likely an artifact of a read error, given a far larger clone one base away. This CDR3 is also generated by other DNA sequences in the sample. J is TRBJ2-1 and V is TRBV30, with 9 bases identical to TRBD2. Germline CDR1 is GTSNPN and CDR2 is SVGIG (reference sequence). The CDR3 runs to 14 residues. V lost 5 bases, J lost 9 bases, and 11 bases stayed unmatched. CDR3 bases: TGTGCCTGGCGTACTGGGGTAGCGGGGGCTGAGCAGTTCTTC. Encoded protein: CAWRTGVAGAEQFF.

This clone was detected only a few times. A far larger clone is off by one base, so a read error is likely. This CDR3 is also generated by other DNA sequences in the sample. J is TRBJ2-7 and V is TRBV7-9; D may be TRBD2 (6 bases). With 5 bases removed from V and 6 bases from J, the gap between germline ends came to 17 bases. Per germline, CDR1 SEHNR and CDR2 FQNEAQ (reference sequence). CDR3 size: 14 residues. CDR3 sequence: CASSPAGTRAEQYF. The CDR3 coding sequence is TGTGCCAGCAGCCCCGCGGGGACTCGCGCCGAGCAGTACTTC.

This clone was counted a few times. V gene TRBV30 combines with J gene TRBJ2-5; D gene unclear. The CDR3 runs to 12 residues. Trimming cost V 0 bases and J 7 bases, with 9 bases left between them. Germline loops: CDR1 GTSNPN, CDR2 SVGIG (reference sequence). The CDR3 spells CAWSVLSGTQYF. The CDR3 coding sequence is TGTGCCTGGAGTGTATTATCAGGGACCCAGTACTTC.

J is TRBJ2-1 and V is TRBV18; 7 bases are a match to TRBD2. J was trimmed by 5 bases and V by 3 bases; bases with no gene match: 1. The CDR3 covers 13 residues. The V gene's germline CDR1 is KGHSH and CDR2 LQKENI. The CDR3 nucleotides are TGTGCCAGCTCACCTGGACTAGACAATGAGCAGTTCTTC. Translation: CASSPGLDNEQFF.

The rearrangement uses TRBV2 and TRBJ2-7; 8 positions agree with TRBD2. V trimming: 7 bases; J trimming: 3 bases; junction bases outside the gene matches: 8. CDR3 length: 14 residues. The V gene's germline CDR1 is SNHLY and CDR2 FYNNEI. As DNA, the CDR3 is TGTGCCAGCACAGTTTCTGCGGGAGGCTACGAGCAGTACTTC. Translation gives CASTVSAGGYEQYF.

This chain joins TRBV2 and TRBJ2-3; TRBD2 matches 10 bases. There are 14 residues in the CDR3. Per germline, CDR1 SNHLY and CDR2 FYNNEI. J gave up 6 bases and V 6 bases, and 6 bases lay outside the gene matches. CDR3 region: CASRLAGPRDTQYF. The CDR3 bases are TGTGCCAGCAGACTAGCGGGGCCGAGGGATACGCAGTATTTT. Using reference TRBV2 and TRBJ2-3 for the parts outside the CDR3, the full variable domain is EPEVTQTPSHQVTQMGQEVILRCVPISNHLYFYWYRQILGQKVEFLVSFYNNEISEKSEIFDDQFSVERPDGSNFTLKIRSTKLEDSAMYFCASRLAGPRDTQYFGPGTRLTVL.

This clone was seen only once. V is TRBV28 and J is TRBJ2-3; tentatively, D is TRBD2 (6 bases). Germline-derived CDR1 and CDR2 are MDHEN and SYDVKM. V lost 2 bases and J lost 0, with 9 bases in between. The CDR3 is 15 amino acids. CDR3 DNA: TGTGCCAGCAGTTTAGCGGGAAGTAGCACAGATACGCAGTATTTT. This translates into CASSLAGSSTDTQYF.

This sequence joins TRBV7-2 and TRBJ2-1, with D hard to call. Trimming left V 6 bases short and J 0 bases short, with 12 bases between. CDR1 is SGHTA, CDR2 FQGNSA, per germline. The CDR3 extends over 15 amino acids. This CDR3 reads CASSRRPDSYNEQFF. The CDR3 bases are TGTGCCAGCAGTCGACGGCCAGACTCCTACAATGAGCAGTTCTTC.

The chain has TRBV5-4 and TRBJ2-1; 7 bases fit TRBD2. Looked up from germline, CDR1 is SGHNT and CDR2 is YYREEE (reference sequence). The CDR3 is 16 residues long. With 3 bases clipped from V and 0 bases from J, the junction kept 6 bases outside the gene matches. CDR3: CASSSSRDYSYNEQFF. CDR3 in DNA: TGTGCCAGCAGCTCGAGTAGGGACTACTCCTACAATGAGCAGTTCTTC.

V and J are TRBV30 and TRBJ2-7; 8 positions agree with TRBD1. Germline CDR1 and CDR2: GTSNPN and SVGIG (reference sequence). Trimming at V came to 5 bases and at J to 5 bases, leaving 5 bases not matched to a gene. CDR3 size: 12 residues. DNA for the CDR3: TGTGCCTGGGGGGACAGGCAGAACGAGCAGTACTTC. This encodes CAWGDRQNEQYF.

This rearrangement joins TRBV10-2 to TRBJ1-5, with no clear D. The germline gives CDR1 WSHSY, CDR2 SAAADI. The length of the CDR3 is 15 residues. The V and J ends lost 7 bases and 2 bases respectively, with 15 bases between them. In nucleotides, the CDR3 is TGCGCCAGCACCAATCACCTGGATGGCAATCAGCCCCAGCATTTT. Translating it yields CASTNHLDGNQPQHF.

In this sample, this clone turned up a few times. The chain combines TRBV27 with TRBJ1-2; D is possibly TRBD1 (5 bases). Between the trimmed V and J ends, which lost 4 bases and 8 bases, there was a span of 17 bases. Germline assignment: CDR1 MNHEY and CDR2 SMNVEV (reference sequence). This CDR3 has 14 residues. The CDR3: CASSSGLLSGGYTF. The CDR3 DNA reads TGTGCCAGCAGTTCGGGACTCCTTTCGGGAGGCTACACCTTC.

This chain connects TRBV6-1 to TRBJ1-1, with D unresolved. The V gene lost 0 bases and the J gene lost 0 bases, with 5 bases spanning the gap. This CDR3 comprises 14 residues. CDR1 and CDR2 from the germline V gene are MNHNS and SASEGT. The CDR3 region is CASSEANMNTEAFF. The DNA for the CDR3 is TGTGCCAGCAGTGAAGCAAACATGAACACTGAAGCTTTCTTT.

This clone turned up a few times. Other nucleotide sequences from this sample produce the same CDR3. This chain links TRBV7-2 with TRBJ2-1, with 8 positions matching TRBD2. The CDR3 is 14 amino acids. With V trimmed by 5 bases and J by 6 bases, 6 bases remained unmatched. Germline V CDR1 and CDR2: SGHTA, FQGNSA. This chain's CDR3 is CASSLGTRGNEQFF. The CDR3 DNA reads as TGTGCCAGCAGCCTCGGGACTAGGGGCAATGAGCAGTTCTTC.

This clone has just a few counts. The chain uses TRBV9 and TRBJ2-7; TRBD1 might be the D (5 bases). Trimming stripped 2 bases from V and 1 base from J, with 10 bases between. Per germline, CDR1 SGDLS and CDR2 YYNGEE. The CDR3 totals 14 residues. CDR3 bases: TGTGCCAGCAGCGTCGACAGTGGTTCCTACGAGCAGTACTTC. It codes for CASSVDSGSYEQYF.